Following are 5 T cell receptor beta chains from one sample sequenced in a study of cytomegalovirus exposure and HLA in healthy donors (dated 2017 in TCRdb). The method behind the library was the immunoSEQ multiplex PCR assay. For the multiplex PCR, a mixture combining 60 forward primers for TCR Vbeta segments and 13 reverse primers for TCR Jbeta segments was used. Not all clones reach the TCRdb copy of this immuneACCESS table, which keeps in-frame sequences only. Checked studies attribute under half of the gap to unresolved V genes and leave the rest unexplained. This sample is represented by about 140,000 clones; 75% to 90% of them were singletons. Clones ranked in the top ten supply around 4.3% of the sample. Sequenced input: PBMCs. These receptors were taken from a man aged 40-55 years in good health and CMV-seronegative.

Turning to this clone: Other DNA sequences in the same sample also yield this CDR3. This chain links TRBV6-5 with TRBJ1-1; 7 bases agree with TRBD1. CDR3 length: 14 amino acids. Looked up from germline, CDR1 is MNHEY and CDR2 is SVGAGI. V dropped 0 bases and J dropped 4; count of bases not matched to a gene: 2. In DNA, the CDR3 is TGTGCCAGCAGTTACTCAACAGGGGTCACTGAAGCTTTCTTT. Its protein product is CASSYSTGVTEAFF.

The CDR3 coding sequence is TGTGCCAACCCGACAGGGGCTCCTCCCTACGAGCAGTACTTC. It specifies CANPTGAPPYEQYF. The chain recombines TRBV9 with TRBJ2-7, with 8 bases matching TRBD1. Germline CDR1 SGDLS, CDR2 YYNGEE. V was pared by 9 bases and J by 2 bases, with 10 bases of the junction left unmatched. The CDR3 totals 14 residues.

CDR3 sequence reads: CASSQDFGRLAVTSTDTQYF. The CDR3 DNA follows: TGTGCCAGCAGCCAAGACTTCGGGAGACTAGCGGTGACTAGCACAGATACGCAGTATTTT. The chain is built from TRBV4-2 and TRBJ2-3; 9 nucleotides agree with TRBD2. V was clipped by 0 bases and J by 0 bases; unmatched bases: 13. The germline CDR1 and CDR2 sequences are LGHNA and YNFKEQ. This CDR3 is built from 20 residues.

V gene TRBV28 combines with J gene TRBJ1-1; D might be TRBD1 (6 bases). Germline CDR1 MDHEN, CDR2 SYDVKM. The CDR3 runs 16 residues. V shed 0 bases and J shed 4 bases, with 15 bases lying between them. The CDR3 loop reads CASSLWGATGSTEAFF. The CDR3, as DNA: TGTGCCAGCAGTTTATGGGGGGCTACAGGGTCCACTGAAGCTTTCTTT.

The gene calls are TRBV11-3 and TRBJ1-1; TRBD1 might be the D (5 bases). Germline V CDR1 and CDR2: SGHNT, YENEEA. The V and J ends lost 8 bases and 0 bases respectively, with 13 bases between them. The length of the CDR3 is 14 residues. DNA of the CDR3: TGTGCCAGCCGCCCCAGGGTTTTGAACACTGAAGCTTTCTTT. Its translation: CASRPRVLNTEAFF. Combining the CDR3 with reference TRBV11-3 and TRBJ1-1 gives the whole variable domain EAGVVQSPRYKIIEKKQPVAFWCNPISGHNTLYWYLQNLGQGPELLIRYENEEAVDDSQLPKDRFSAERLKGVDSTLKIQPAELGDSAVYLCASRPRVLNTEAFFGQGTRLTVV.